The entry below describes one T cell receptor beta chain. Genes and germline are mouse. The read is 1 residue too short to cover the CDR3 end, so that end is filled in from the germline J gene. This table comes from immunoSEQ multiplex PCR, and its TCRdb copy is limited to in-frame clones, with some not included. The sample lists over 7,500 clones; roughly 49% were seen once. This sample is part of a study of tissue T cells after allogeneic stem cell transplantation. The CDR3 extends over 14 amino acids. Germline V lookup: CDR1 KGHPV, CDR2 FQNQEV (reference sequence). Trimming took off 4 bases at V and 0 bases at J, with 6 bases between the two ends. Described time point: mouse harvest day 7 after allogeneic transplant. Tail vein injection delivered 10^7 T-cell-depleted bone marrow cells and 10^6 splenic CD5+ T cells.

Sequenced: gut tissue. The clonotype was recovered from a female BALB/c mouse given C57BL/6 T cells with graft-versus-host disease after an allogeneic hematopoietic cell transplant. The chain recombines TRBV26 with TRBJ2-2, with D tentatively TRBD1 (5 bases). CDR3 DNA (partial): TGTGCCAGCAGTCCGGACACAAACACCGGGCAGCTCTAC. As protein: CASSPDTNTGQLY. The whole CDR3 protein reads CASSPDTNTGQLYF.